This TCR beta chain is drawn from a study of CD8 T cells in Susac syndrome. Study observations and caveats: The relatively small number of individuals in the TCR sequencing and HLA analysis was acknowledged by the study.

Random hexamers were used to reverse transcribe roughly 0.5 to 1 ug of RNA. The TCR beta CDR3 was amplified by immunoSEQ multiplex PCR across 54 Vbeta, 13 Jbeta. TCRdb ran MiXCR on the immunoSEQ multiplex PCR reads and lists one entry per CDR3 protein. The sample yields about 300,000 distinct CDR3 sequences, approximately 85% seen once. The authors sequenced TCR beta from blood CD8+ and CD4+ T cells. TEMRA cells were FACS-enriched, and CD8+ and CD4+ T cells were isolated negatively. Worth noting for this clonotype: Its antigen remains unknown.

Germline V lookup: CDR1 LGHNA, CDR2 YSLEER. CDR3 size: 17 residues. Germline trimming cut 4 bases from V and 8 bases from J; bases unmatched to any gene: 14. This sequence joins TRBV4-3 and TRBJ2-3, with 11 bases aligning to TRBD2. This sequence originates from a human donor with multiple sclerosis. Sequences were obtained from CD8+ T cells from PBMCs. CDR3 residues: CASSLLGLAGTFSTQYF. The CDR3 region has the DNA TGCGCCAGCAGCCTTTTAGGACTAGCGGGTACTTTCAGTACGCAGTATTTT.